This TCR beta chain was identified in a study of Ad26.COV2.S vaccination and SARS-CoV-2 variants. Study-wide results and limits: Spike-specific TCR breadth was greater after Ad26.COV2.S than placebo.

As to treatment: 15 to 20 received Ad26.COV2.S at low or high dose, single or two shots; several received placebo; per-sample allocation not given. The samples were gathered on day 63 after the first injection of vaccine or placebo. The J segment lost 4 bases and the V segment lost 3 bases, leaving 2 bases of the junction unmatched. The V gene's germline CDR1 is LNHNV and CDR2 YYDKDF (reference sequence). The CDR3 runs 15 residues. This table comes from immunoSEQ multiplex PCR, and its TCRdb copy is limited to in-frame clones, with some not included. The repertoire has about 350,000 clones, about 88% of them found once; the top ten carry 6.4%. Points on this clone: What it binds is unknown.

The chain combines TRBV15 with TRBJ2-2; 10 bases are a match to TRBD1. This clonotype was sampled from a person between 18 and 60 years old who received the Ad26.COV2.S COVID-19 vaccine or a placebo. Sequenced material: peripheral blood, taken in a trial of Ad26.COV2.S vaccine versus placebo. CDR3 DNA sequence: TGTGCCACCAGCAGGGGACAGGGGATCACCGGGGAGCTGTTTTTT. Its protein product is CATSRGQGITGELFF.